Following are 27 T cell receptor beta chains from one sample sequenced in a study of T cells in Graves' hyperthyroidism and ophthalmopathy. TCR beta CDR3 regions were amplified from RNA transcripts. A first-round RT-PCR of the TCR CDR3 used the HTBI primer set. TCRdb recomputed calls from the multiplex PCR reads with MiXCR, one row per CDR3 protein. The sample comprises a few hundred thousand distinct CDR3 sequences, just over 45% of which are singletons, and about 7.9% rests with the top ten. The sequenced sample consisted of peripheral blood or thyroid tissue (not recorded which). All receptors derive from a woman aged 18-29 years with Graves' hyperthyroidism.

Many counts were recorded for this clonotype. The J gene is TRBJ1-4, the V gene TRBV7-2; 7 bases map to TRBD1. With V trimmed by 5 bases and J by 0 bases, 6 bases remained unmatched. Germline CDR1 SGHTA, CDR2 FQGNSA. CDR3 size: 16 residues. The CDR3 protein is CASSGGTVATNEKLFF. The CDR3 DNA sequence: TGTGCCAGCAGCGGGGGGACAGTGGCAACTAATGAAAAACTGTTTTTT.

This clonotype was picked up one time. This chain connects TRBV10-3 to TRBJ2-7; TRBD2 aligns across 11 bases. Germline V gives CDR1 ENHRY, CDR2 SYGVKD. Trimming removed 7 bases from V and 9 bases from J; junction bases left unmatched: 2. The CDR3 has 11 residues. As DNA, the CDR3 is TGTGCCATCAAGCTAGCGGGAGGGCAGTACTTC. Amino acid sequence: CAIKLAGGQYF.

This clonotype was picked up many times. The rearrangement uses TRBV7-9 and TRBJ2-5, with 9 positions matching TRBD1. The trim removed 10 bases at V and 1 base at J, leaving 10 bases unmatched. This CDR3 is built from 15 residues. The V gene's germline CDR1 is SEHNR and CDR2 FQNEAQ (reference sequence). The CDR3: CATRSGQGIQETQYF. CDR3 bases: TGTGCCACTCGCTCGGGACAGGGCATCCAAGAGACCCAGTACTTC.

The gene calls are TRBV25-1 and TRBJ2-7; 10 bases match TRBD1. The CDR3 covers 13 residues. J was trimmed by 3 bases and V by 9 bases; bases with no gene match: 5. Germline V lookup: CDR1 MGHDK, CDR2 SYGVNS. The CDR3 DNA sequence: TGTGCCAGAGCTGACAGGGGGCGCTACGAGCAGTACTTC. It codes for CARADRGRYEQYF.

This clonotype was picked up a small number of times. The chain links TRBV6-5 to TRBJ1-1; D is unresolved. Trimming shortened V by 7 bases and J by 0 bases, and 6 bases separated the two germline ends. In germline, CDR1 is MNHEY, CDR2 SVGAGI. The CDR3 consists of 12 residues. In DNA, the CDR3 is TGTGCCAGCACGGCAGTGAACACTGAAGCTTTCTTT. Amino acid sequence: CASTAVNTEAFF.

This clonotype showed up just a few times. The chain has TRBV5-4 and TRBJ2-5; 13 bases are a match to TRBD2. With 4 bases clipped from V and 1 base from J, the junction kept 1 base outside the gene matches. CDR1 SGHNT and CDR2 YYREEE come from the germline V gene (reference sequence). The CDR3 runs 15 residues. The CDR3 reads CASSRTSGGQETQYF. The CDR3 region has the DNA TGTGCCAGCAGCCGGACTAGCGGGGGCCAAGAGACCCAGTACTTC.

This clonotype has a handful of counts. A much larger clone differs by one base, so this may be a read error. The CDR3 here is CASTMGSGNEKLFF. CDR3 in DNA: TGTGCCAGTACTATGGGCAGCGGGAATGAAAAACTGTTTTTT. The chain joins TRBV2 to TRBJ1-4; no clear D. The germline V gene encodes CDR1 SNHLY and CDR2 FYNNEI. This CDR3 is 14 amino acids long. V lost 9 bases to trimming and J lost 5 bases, with 16 bases between them.

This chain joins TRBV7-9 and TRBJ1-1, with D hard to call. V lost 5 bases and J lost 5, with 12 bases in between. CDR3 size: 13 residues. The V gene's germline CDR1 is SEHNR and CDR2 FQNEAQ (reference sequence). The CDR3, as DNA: TGTGCCAGCAGCCACGGGGATCGGACTGAAGCTTTCTTT. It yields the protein CASSHGDRTEAFF.

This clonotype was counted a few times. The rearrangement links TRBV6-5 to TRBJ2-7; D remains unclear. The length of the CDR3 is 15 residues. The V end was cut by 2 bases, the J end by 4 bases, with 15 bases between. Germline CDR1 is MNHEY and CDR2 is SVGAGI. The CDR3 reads CASSYTPPDGYEQYF. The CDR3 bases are TGTGCCAGCAGTTACACTCCTCCGGACGGATACGAGCAGTACTTC.

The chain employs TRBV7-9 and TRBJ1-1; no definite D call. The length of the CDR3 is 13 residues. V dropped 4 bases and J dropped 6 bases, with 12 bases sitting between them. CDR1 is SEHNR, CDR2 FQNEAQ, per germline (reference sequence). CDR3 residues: CASSSYRVAEAFF. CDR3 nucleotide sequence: TGTGCCAGCAGCTCGTATCGGGTGGCTGAAGCTTTCTTT.

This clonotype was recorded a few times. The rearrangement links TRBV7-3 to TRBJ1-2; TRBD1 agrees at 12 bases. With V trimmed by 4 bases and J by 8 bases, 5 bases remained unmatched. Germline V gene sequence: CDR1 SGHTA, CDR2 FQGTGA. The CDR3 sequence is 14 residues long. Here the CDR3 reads CASSSGTGGGGYTF. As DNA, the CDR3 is TGTGCCAGCAGCTCTGGGACAGGGGGCGGAGGCTACACCTTC.

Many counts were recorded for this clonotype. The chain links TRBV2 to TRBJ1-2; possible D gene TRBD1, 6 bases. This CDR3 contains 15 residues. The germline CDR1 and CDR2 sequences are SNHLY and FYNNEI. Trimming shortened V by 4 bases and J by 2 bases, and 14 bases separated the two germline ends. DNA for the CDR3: TGTGCCAGCAGTGCAATAACAGGGTCAAACTATGGCTACACCTTC. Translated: CASSAITGSNYGYTF.

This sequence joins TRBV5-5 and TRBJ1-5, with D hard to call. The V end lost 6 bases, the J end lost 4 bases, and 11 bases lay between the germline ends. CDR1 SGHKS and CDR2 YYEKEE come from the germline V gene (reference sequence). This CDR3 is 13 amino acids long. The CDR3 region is CASNPFFNQPQHF. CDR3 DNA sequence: TGTGCCAGCAACCCTTTCTTTAATCAGCCCCAGCATTTT.

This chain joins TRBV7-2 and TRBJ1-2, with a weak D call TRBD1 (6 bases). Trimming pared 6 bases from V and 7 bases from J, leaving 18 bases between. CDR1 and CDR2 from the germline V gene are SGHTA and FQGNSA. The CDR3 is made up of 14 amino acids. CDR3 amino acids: CASSSRQAASGYTF. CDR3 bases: TGTGCCAGCAGTTCTAGACAGGCCGCCTCTGGCTACACCTTC.

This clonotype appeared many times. The CDR3 DNA is TGTGCCAGCAGCCCTCGACAGGGGGGAAAACTGTTTTTT. Translated, it gives CASSPRQGGKLFF. The V call is TRBV7-2, the J call TRBJ1-4; 9 bases map to TRBD1. The germline CDR1 and CDR2 sequences are SGHTA and FQGNSA. The V and J ends lost 5 bases and 10 bases, in that order; junction bases with no gene match: 5. This CDR3 is 13 amino acids long. Looking up the rest from reference TRBV7-2 and TRBJ1-4 gives the full variable domain: GAGVSQSPSNKVTEKGKDVELRCDPISGHTALYWYRQSLGQGLEFLIYFQGNSAPDKSGLPSDRFSAERTGGSVSTLTIQRTQQEDSAVYLCASSPRQGGKLFFGSGTQLSVL.

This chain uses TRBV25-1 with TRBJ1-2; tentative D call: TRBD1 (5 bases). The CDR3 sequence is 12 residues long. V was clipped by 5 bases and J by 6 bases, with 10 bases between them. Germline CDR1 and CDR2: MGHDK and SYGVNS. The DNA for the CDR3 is TGTGCCAGCAGTCGGGCAGGGAATGGCTACACCTTC. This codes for CASSRAGNGYTF.

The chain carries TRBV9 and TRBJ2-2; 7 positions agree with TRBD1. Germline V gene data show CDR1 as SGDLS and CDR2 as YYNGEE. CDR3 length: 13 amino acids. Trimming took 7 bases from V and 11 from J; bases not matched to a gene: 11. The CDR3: CASGRDSELELFF. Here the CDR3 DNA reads TGTGCCAGCGGAAGGGACAGTGAATTAGAGCTGTTTTTT.

The CDR3 loop is CSARGDSNTEAFF. The DNA for the CDR3 is TGCAGTGCTAGAGGGGACAGTAACACTGAAGCTTTCTTT. The rearrangement joins TRBV20-1 to TRBJ1-1, with 7 bases lining up with TRBD1. Germline CDR1 reads DFQATT; CDR2 reads SNEGSKA (reference sequence). The CDR3 is 13 residues long. With 1 base clipped from V and 2 bases from J, the junction kept 1 base outside the gene matches.

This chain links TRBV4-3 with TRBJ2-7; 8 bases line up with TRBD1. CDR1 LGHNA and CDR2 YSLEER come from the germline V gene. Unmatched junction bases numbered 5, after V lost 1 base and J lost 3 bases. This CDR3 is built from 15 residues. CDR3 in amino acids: CASSQAQGAVYEQYF. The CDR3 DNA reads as TGCGCCAGCAGCCAAGCCCAGGGGGCAGTCTACGAGCAGTACTTC.

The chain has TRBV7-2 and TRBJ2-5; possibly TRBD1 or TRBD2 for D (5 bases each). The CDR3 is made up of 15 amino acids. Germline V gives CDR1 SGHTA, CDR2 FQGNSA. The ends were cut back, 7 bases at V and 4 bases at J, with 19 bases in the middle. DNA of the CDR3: TGTGCCAGCACGGACCTAGGGACCACCCGAGAGACCCAGTACTTC. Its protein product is CASTDLGTTRETQYF. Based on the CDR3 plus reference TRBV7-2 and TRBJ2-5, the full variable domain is GAGVSQSPSNKVTEKGKDVELRCDPISGHTALYWYRQSLGQGLEFLIYFQGNSAPDKSGLPSDRFSAERTGGSVSTLTIQRTQQEDSAVYLCASTDLGTTRETQYFGPGTRLLVL.

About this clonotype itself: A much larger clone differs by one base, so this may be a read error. The CDR3 nucleotides read TGCAGCGTTGAGGACAGGGTGAACACTGAAGCTTTCTTT. Encoded protein: CSVEDRVNTEAFF. The chain combines TRBV29-1 with TRBJ1-1, with 8 positions matching TRBD1. The CDR3 contains 13 residues. Unmatched junction bases numbered 0, after V lost 3 bases and J lost 0 bases. CDR1 is SQVTM and CDR2 is ANQGSEA in the germline V gene.

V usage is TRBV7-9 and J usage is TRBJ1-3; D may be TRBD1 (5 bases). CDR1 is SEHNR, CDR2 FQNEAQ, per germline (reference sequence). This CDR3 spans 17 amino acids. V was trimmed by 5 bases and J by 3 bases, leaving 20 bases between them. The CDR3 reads CASSQVGGGKGGNTIYF. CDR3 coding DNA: TGTGCCAGCAGCCAAGTCGGCGGGGGTAAAGGTGGAAACACCATATATTTT.

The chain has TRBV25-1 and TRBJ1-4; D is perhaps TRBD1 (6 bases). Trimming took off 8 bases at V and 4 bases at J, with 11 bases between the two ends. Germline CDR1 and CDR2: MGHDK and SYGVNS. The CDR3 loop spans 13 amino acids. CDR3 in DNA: TGTGCCAGCTCGGGAGGGGGTAATGAAAAACTGTTTTTT. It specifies CASSGGGNEKLFF.

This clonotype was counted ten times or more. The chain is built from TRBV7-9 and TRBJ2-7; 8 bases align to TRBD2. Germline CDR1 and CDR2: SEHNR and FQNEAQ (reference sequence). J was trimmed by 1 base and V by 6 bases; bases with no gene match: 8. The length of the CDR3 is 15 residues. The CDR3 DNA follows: TGTGCCAGCAGTTTGAGCGGGAGAACATCCTACGAGCAGTACTTC. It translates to CASSLSGRTSYEQYF. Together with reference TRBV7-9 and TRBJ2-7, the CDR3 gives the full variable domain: DTGVSQNPRHKITKRGQNVTFRCDPISEHNRLYWYRQTLGQGPEFLTYFQNEAQLEKSRLLSDRFSAERPKGSFSTLEIQRTEQGDSAMYLCASSLSGRTSYEQYFGPGTRLTVT.

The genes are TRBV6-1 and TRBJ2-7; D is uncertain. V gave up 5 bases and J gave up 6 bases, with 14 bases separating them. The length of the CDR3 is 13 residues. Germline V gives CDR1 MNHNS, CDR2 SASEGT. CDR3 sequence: CASSPLGIFEQYF. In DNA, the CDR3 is TGTGCCAGCAGTCCTCTGGGGATTTTCGAGCAGTACTTC.

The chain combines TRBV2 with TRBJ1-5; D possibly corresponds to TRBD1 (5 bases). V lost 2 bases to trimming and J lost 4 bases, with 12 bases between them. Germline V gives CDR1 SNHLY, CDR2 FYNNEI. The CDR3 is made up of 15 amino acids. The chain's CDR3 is CASSEFGAGNQPQHF. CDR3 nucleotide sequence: TGTGCCAGCAGTGAATTCGGGGCAGGTAATCAGCCCCAGCATTTT.

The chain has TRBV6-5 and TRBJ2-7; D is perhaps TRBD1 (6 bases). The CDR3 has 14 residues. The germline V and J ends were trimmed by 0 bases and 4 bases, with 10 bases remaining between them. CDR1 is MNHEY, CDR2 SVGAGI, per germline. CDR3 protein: CASSYSGTPYEQYF. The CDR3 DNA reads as TGTGCCAGCAGTTACTCTGGGACACCATACGAGCAGTACTTC.